The 6 T cell receptor beta chains below all came from one sample that was sequenced in a study of blood T cell repertoires in COVID-19. Method: immunoSEQ multiplex PCR; TCRdb's copy keeps in-frame clones and lacks some. The profile shows under 300,000 clones, more than 75% of them singletons. Sample: PBMCs or T cells enriched from blood (not recorded which). The receptor source for this set is a woman in her fifties or sixties who had been exposed to COVID-19.

The J gene is TRBJ2-1, the V gene TRBV5-6, with TRBD2 matching over 7 bases. The germline gives CDR1 SGHDT, CDR2 YYEEEE. Germline trimming cut 0 bases from V and 7 bases from J; bases unmatched to any gene: 4. The CDR3 loop spans 14 amino acids. CDR3 sequence reads: CASSLGSGANEQFF. As DNA, the CDR3 is TGTGCCAGCAGCTTGGGGAGCGGGGCTAATGAGCAGTTCTTC.

The CDR3 loop is CASSLGGRRGKNTEAFF. CDR3 DNA: TGTGCCAGCAGCTTAGGAGGGAGGCGGGGTAAGAACACTGAAGCTTTCTTT. The chain links TRBV11-2 to TRBJ1-1, with no clear D. This CDR3 spans 17 amino acids. The ends were cut back, 1 base at V and 1 base at J, with 16 bases in the middle. CDR1 is SGHAT, CDR2 FQNNGV, per germline. The entire variable domain, with the rest obtained from reference TRBV11-2 and TRBJ1-1, is as follows: EAGVAQSPRYKIIEKRQSVAFWCNPISGHATLYWYQQILGQGPKLLIQFQNNGVVDDSQLPKDRFSAERLKGVDSTLKIQPAKLEDSAVYLCASSLGGRRGKNTEAFFGQGTRLTVV.

J is TRBJ2-5 and V is TRBV5-5; no definite D call. The DNA end lines up better with TRBJ2-7; the J call may be wrong. Germline values: CDR1 SGHKS, CDR2 YYEKEE (reference sequence). This CDR3 has 12 amino acids. This CDR3 reads CASSASIHEQYF. CDR3 nucleotides: TGTGCCAGCTCCGCAAGCATCCACGAGCAGTACTTC.

This clone was observed a single time. The genes are TRBV30 and TRBJ1-1, with 8 bases identical to TRBD1. Germline CDR1 reads GTSNPN; CDR2 reads SVGIG (reference sequence). This CDR3 spans 15 amino acids. With 2 bases clipped from V and 5 bases from J, the junction kept 10 bases outside the gene matches. This CDR3 reads CAWSIPPRGQTEAFF. CDR3 bases: TGTGCCTGGAGTATACCCCCCAGGGGGCAAACTGAAGCTTTCTTT.

This clone was counted between two and nine times. V gene TRBV27 combines with J gene TRBJ1-3; 9 bases map to TRBD1. The germline gives CDR1 MNHEY, CDR2 SMNVEV (reference sequence). This CDR3 comprises 17 residues. V lost 6 bases to trimming and J lost 2 bases; unmatched junction nucleotides: 11. As DNA, the CDR3 is TGTGCCAGCAGCTCTAAGACAGGGGGGGGCCCTGGAAACACCATATATTTT. Protein product: CASSSKTGGGPGNTIYF.

The gene calls are TRBV5-1 and TRBJ1-1; 8 bases are shared with TRBD1. J gave up 11 bases and V 4 bases, and 13 bases lay outside the gene matches. The CDR3 runs to 14 residues. Germline V CDR1 and CDR2: SGHRS, YFSETQ. The CDR3 bases are TGCGCCAGCAGCCCGTTAATGGGACAGGCGGGGGCTTTCTTT. Amino acid sequence: CASSPLMGQAGAFF.